One T cell receptor (beta chain) is described in this entry. This sample was included in a study of blood T cells in healthy people across ages. PCR was performed a second time for roughly 7 to 12 cycles using a sample-barcoded 5' primer and a J-beta primer mix. From the 5' RACE reads, TCRdb called clonotypes with MiXCR, one entry per CDR3 protein. There are hundreds of thousands of distinct CDR3 sequences in the sample; around 48% occur only once, and 20% to 25% lies in the top ten. This CDR3 has 15 residues. V lost 1 base and J lost 8; bases outside the gene matches: 5. CDR1 SGHTA and CDR2 FQGNSA come from the germline V gene.

The chain recombines TRBV7-2 with TRBJ2-1; TRBD2 agrees at 10 bases. The sequence came from a man older than 75 in good health. The sequencing sample was made of blood. In DNA, the CDR3 is TGTGCCAGCAGCTTAGGGGCAGCGGGAGGGTATGAGCAGTTCTTC. This codes for CASSLGAAGGYEQFF. The full variable domain, its missing parts supplied by reference TRBV7-2 and TRBJ2-1, is GAGVSQSPSNKVTEKGKDVELRCDPISGHTALYWYRQSLGQGLEFLIYFQGNSAPDKSGLPSDRFSAERTGGSVSTLTIQRTQQEDSAVYLCASSLGAAGGYEQFFGPGTRLTVL.